Listed below are T cell receptor beta chains from one sample, sequenced in a study of shared clonotypes between healthy human individuals. This table comes from immunoSEQ multiplex PCR, and its TCRdb copy is limited to in-frame clones, with some not included. Of some 800,000 clones listed, 90% to 95% are singletons. Sequencing used naive CD8+ T cells sorted from blood. Receptors originate from a young man in good health. Both conserved end residues are part of each CDR3. D genes are given only for firm matches. The size entry is marked missing in some rows and otherwise reads once, few, many or a size class.

v_call	d_call	clone_size	j_call	cdr3_aa	cdr3_nt
TRBV27	.	.	TRBJ2-7	CASSYLGSGYEQYF	TGTGCCAGCAGTTATTTGGGTTCTGGCTACGAGCAGTACTTC
TRBV29-1	TRBD1	once	TRBJ2-3	CSVEPVTGGTDTQYF	TGCAGCGTTGAACCGGTGACAGGGGGGACAGATACGCAGTATTTT
TRBV19	TRBD2	.	TRBJ2-3	CASFSSGGDTQYF	TGTGCCAGTTTTTCTAGCGGGGGAGATACGCAGTATTTT
TRBV5-5	.	.	TRBJ2-7	CASSLSGGYEQYF	TGTGCCAGCAGTTTATCCGGCGGCTACGAGCAGTACTTC
TRBV14	.	.	TRBJ2-1	CASSQDEARAQILRYNEQFF	TGTGCCAGCAGCCAAGATGAGGCCCGGGCCCAGATACTCCGCTACAATGAGCAGTTCTTC
TRBV15	TRBD1	.	TRBJ1-1	CATSPKTGDLNTEAFF	TGTGCCACCAGCCCCAAGACAGGGGATTTGAACACTGAAGCTTTCTTT
TRBV5-6	TRBD1	.	TRBJ2-1	CASSLVGQGLNEQFF	TGTGCCAGCAGCTTGGTGGGACAGGGTTTGAATGAGCAGTTCTTC
TRBV12-5	TRBD1	.	TRBJ2-2	CASGEGQGNTGELFF	TGTGCTAGTGGGGAGGGACAGGGGAACACCGGGGAGCTGTTTTTT
TRBV7-6	.	.	TRBJ1-4	CASSLGGNEKLFF	TGTGCCAGCAGCTTAGGGGGAAATGAAAAACTGTTTTTT
TRBV7-9	.	.	TRBJ2-7	CASRSLDSYEQYF	TGTGCCAGCAGATCTCTAGACTCCTACGAGCAGTACTTC
TRBV9	.	.	TRBJ2-3	CASSVGGIWDTQYF	TGTGCCAGCAGCGTTGGTGGGATCTGGGATACGCAGTATTTT
TRBV7-9	TRBD2	once	TRBJ2-1	CASSNLRVAGGSYNEQFF	TGTGCCAGCAGCAACCTTCGGGTAGCGGGAGGTTCCTACAATGAGCAGTTCTTC
TRBV19	.	.	TRBJ2-7	CASSIVRGEQYF	TGTGCCAGTAGTATAGTGAGGGGCGAGCAGTACTTC
TRBV14	.	.	TRBJ1-5	CASSLGGGPQPQHF	TGTGCCAGCAGCCTCGGGGGGGGTCCCCAGCCCCAGCATTTT
TRBV7-9	.	.	TRBJ1-1	CASSLLNLNTEAFF	TGTGCCAGCAGCTTATTGAATTTGAACACTGAAGCTTTCTTT
TRBV27	.	.	TRBJ1-1	CASSLSTGNTEAFF	TGTGCCAGCAGTTTATCCACAGGGAACACTGAAGCTTTCTTT
TRBV5-5	.	.	TRBJ1-5	CASNSEWGFGDQPQHF	TGTGCCAGCAACTCCGAGTGGGGTTTTGGGGATCAGCCCCAGCATTTT
TRBV5-1	.	.	TRBJ2-7	CASSLAGTPRASYEQYF	TGCGCCAGCAGCTTGGCAGGGACTCCGAGGGCGTCCTACGAGCAGTACTTC
TRBV7-2	.	.	TRBJ2-7	CASSQGTEQYF	TGTGCCAGCAGCCAGGGGACCGAGCAGTACTTC
TRBV5-1	.	.	TRBJ2-7	CASSFSESSYEQYF	TGCGCCAGCAGCTTTTCGGAGTCCTCCTACGAGCAGTACTTC
TRBV4-1	TRBD1	.	TRBJ2-1	CASSRDRGLDEQFF	TGCGCCAGCAGCAGGGACAGGGGGTTGGATGAGCAGTTCTTC
TRBV13	.	.	TRBJ2-1	CASSLGVDYNEQFF	TGTGCCAGCAGCCTAGGGGTTGACTACAATGAGCAGTTCTTC
TRBV11-1	.	.	TRBJ2-4	CASSLPPGAAASSKNIQYF	TGTGCCAGCAGCTTACCCCCGGGCGCGGCAGCCTCCTCCAAAAACATTCAGTACTTC
TRBV14	.	.	TRBJ1-4	CASSPWTANEKLFF	TGTGCCAGCAGCCCTTGGACAGCGAATGAAAAACTGTTTTTT
TRBV15	TRBD1	.	TRBJ2-5	CATTDRGQETQYF	TGTGCCACCACCGACAGGGGTCAAGAGACCCAGTACTTC
TRBV27	.	.	TRBJ1-2	CASSLSWQTGYTF	TGTGCCAGCAGTTTATCGTGGCAGACGGGCTACACCTTC
TRBV2	TRBD1	.	TRBJ2-7	CASTGQAPEQYF	TGTGCCAGCACGGGACAGGCCCCCGAGCAGTACTTC
TRBV13	.	.	TRBJ2-1	CASSLGGIYNEQFF	TGTGCCAGCAGCTTAGGGGGCATCTACAATGAGCAGTTCTTC
TRBV28	TRBD1	.	TRBJ1-5	CASSSTGGYQPQHF	TGTGCCAGCAGTTCTACAGGGGGCTATCAGCCCCAGCATTTT
TRBV27	.	.	TRBJ2-2	CASSLPDGLNTGELFF	TGTGCCAGCAGTTTACCGGACGGATTGAACACCGGGGAGCTGTTTTTT
TRBV6-5	.	once	TRBJ2-2	CASSYGGVIGELFF	TGTGCCAGCAGTTACGGGGGAGTAATCGGGGAGCTGTTTTTT
TRBV5-8	.	.	TRBJ2-6	CASSLSTASGANVLTF	TGTGCCAGCAGCTTGAGTACAGCGTCTGGGGCCAACGTCCTGACTTTC
TRBV10-2	.	once	TRBJ1-5	CASSNPTGNQPQHF	TGCGCCAGCTCTAACCCAACAGGGAATCAGCCCCAGCATTTT
TRBV28	TRBD2	once	TRBJ2-1	CASSSGTSGYNEQFF	TGTGCCAGCAGTTCCGGGACTAGCGGTTACAATGAGCAGTTCTTC
TRBV7-9	TRBD2	once	TRBJ2-3	CASSSSGLASGGTDTQYF	TGTGCCAGCAGCTCTTCGGGACTAGCATCCGGAGGCACAGATACGCAGTATTTT
TRBV28	TRBD1	.	TRBJ2-7	CASSSGTIGQGVEQYF	TGTGCCAGCAGTTCAGGAACAATAGGACAGGGGGTCGAGCAGTACTTC
TRBV4-3	TRBD1	.	TRBJ2-1	CASSQDGQGSSYNEQFF	TGCGCCAGCAGCCAAGACGGACAGGGAAGCTCCTACAATGAGCAGTTCTTC
TRBV6-5	.	.	TRBJ2-3	CASSSSAFNTQYF	TGTGCCAGCAGTTCGTCAGCGTTTAATACGCAGTATTTT
TRBV7-9	.	.	TRBJ2-6	CASQVTSGANVLTF	TGTGCCAGCCAAGTCACCTCTGGGGCCAACGTCCTGACTTTC
TRBV11-2	.	.	TRBJ2-7	CASSLMVGVGDRTYEQYF	TGTGCCAGCAGCTTAATGGTTGGGGTAGGGGACCGTACCTACGAGCAGTACTTC
TRBV27	.	.	TRBJ1-5	CASRPDVGNQPQHF	TGTGCCAGCAGACCGGACGTCGGGAATCAGCCCCAGCATTTT
TRBV6-5	.	.	TRBJ2-3	CASSHDTDTQYF	TGTGCCAGCAGTCACGACACAGATACGCAGTATTTT
TRBV28	TRBD1	.	TRBJ2-3	CASSSRGQGADTQYF	TGTGCCAGCAGTTCTCGAGGACAGGGCGCAGATACGCAGTATTTT
TRBV20-1	.	.	TRBJ1-1	CSARWGSEAFF	TGCAGTGCTAGATGGGGTTCTGAAGCTTTCTTT
TRBV2	.	.	TRBJ2-7	CASRAGINPSYEQYF	TGTGCCAGCAGGGCGGGGATCAACCCCTCCTACGAGCAGTACTTC